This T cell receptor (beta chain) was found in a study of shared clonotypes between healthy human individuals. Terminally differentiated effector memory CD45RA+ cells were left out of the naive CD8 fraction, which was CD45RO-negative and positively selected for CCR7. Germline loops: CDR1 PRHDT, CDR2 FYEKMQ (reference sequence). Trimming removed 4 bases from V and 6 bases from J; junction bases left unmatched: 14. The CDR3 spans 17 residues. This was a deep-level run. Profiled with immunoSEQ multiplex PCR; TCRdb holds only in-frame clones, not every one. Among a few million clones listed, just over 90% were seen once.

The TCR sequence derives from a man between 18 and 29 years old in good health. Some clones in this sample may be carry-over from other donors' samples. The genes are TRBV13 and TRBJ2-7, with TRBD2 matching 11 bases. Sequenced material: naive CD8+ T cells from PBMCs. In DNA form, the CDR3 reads TGTGCCAGCAGCTCCGAAATAGCGGGAGGGTCGGTTGCCGAGCAGTACTTC. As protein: CASSSEIAGGSVAEQYF.